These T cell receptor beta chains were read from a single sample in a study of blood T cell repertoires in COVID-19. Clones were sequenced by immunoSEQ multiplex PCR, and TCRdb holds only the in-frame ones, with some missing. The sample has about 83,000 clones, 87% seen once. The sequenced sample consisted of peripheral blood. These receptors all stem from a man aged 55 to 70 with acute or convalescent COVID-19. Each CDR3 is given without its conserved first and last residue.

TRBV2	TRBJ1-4	ASHRGQGNEKLF
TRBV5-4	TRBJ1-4	ASSFGAALNEKLF
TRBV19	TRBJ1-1	ASSIASQGSWNTEAF
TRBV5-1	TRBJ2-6	ASSLGGGAPLGANVLT
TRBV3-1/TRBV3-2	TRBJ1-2	ASSQDYGVRSYGYT
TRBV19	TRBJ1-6	ASSARGGQGHSPLH
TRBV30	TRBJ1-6	AWMSQSNSPLH
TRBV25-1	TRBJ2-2	ASSQSTGQGDTGELF
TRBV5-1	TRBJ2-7	ASRPLSGGEQY
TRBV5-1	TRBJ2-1	ASRHSRGDKAYNEQF
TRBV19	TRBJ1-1	ASRLDSLNTEAF
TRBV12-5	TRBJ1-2	ASGLVPPGQLNYGYT
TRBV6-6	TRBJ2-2	ASSFGGATTGELF
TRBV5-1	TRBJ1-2	ASSLDIRGANYGYT
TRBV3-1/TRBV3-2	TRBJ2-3	ASSQDRVFGTGSATDTQY
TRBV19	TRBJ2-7	ASRAGGEQY
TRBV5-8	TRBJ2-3	ASSLGQGLTTDTQY
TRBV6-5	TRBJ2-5	ASSRTGPETQY
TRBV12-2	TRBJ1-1	APVGAVEAF
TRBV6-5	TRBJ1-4	ASRPPLGGGEKLF
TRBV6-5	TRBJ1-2	ASSPLTGYYGYT
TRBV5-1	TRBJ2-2	ASSLDPGNTGELF
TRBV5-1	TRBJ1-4	ASSSRGQSEKLF
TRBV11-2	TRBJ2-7	ASSLRGSGQGIGQY
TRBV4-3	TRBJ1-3	ASSQGSGRSSGNTIY
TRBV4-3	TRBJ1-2	ASSQDAQTNYGYT